The 32 T cell receptor beta chains listed next were all sequenced from one sample in a study of siplizumab effects on memory and regulatory T cells (dated by TCRdb to between 2018 and 2021). The library was prepared using the immunoSEQ multiplex PCR assay. The table was pulled from immuneACCESS by TCRdb, which kept in-frame rearrangements only. Such tables lose some clones; where checked, under half of the loss comes from unresolved V genes, and the rest has no known cause. Counted in this sample were about 56,000 clones; around 97% of them appeared once. 0.95% to 1.4% of the sample comes from the top ten. The specimen was naive CD8+ T cells sorted from blood. The sample's cell subset or site label, in plain terms: unstimulated naive T cells. Source of these receptors: a human donor in good health.

The chain combines TRBV7-9 with TRBJ1-2; TRBD1 matches at 7 bases. Germline assignment: CDR1 SEHNR and CDR2 FQNEAQ (reference sequence). CDR3 length: 14 residues. Losses at the gene ends were 2 bases for V and 2 bases for J; bases not matched to a gene: 2. The CDR3 sequence: CASSLRTGNYGYTF. The CDR3 DNA reads TGTGCCAGCAGCTTAAGGACAGGCAACTATGGCTACACCTTC.

This clone was recorded once. The V call is TRBV27, the J call TRBJ1-4; D call uncertain. There are 12 residues in the CDR3. With 8 bases removed from V and 3 bases from J, the gap between germline ends came to 7 bases. Germline assignment: CDR1 MNHEY and CDR2 SMNVEV (reference sequence). The CDR3: CASGRPNEKLFF. The CDR3 coding sequence is TGTGCCAGCGGACGTCCTAATGAAAAACTGTTTTTT.

This chain connects TRBV15 to TRBJ2-2; D call uncertain. The CDR3 covers 13 residues. V was trimmed by 5 bases and J by 2 bases, leaving 6 bases between them. Per the germline V gene, CDR1 is LNHNV and CDR2 is YYDKDF (reference sequence). Here the CDR3 reads CATSPLNTGELFF. The CDR3 bases are TGTGCCACCAGCCCCTTAAACACCGGGGAGCTGTTTTTT.

The rearrangement joins TRBV27 to TRBJ2-1, with no clear D. Trimming removed 2 bases from V and 8 bases from J, with 4 bases in between. Looked up from germline, CDR1 is MNHEY and CDR2 is SMNVEV (reference sequence). The CDR3 totals 11 residues. CDR3 nucleotide sequence: TGTGCCAGCAGTTTAGGGGATGAGCAGTTCTTC. Protein product: CASSLGDEQFF.

Only one count was recorded for this clone. The rearrangement joins TRBV27 to TRBJ2-7; no firm D call. Germline CDR1 and CDR2: MNHEY and SMNVEV (reference sequence). V dropped 3 bases and J dropped 3 bases, with 9 bases sitting between them. CDR3 length: 13 residues. CDR3 sequence reads: CASSLRQSYEQYF. CDR3 nucleotides: TGTGCCAGCAGTTTGAGGCAGAGCTACGAGCAGTACTTC.

The chain employs TRBV2 and TRBJ2-2, with 9 bases aligning to TRBD1. CDR1 and CDR2 from the germline V gene are SNHLY and FYNNEI. Unmatched junction bases numbered 2, after V lost 7 bases and J lost 5 bases. The CDR3 runs to 13 residues. CDR3 DNA sequence: TGTGCCAGCACCGGGACAGGGACCGGGGAGCTGTTTTTT. Its protein product is CASTGTGTGELFF.

This chain uses TRBV29-1 with TRBJ1-2; D unclear. Germline-derived CDR1 and CDR2 are SQVTM and ANQGSEA. V lost 7 bases and J 5 bases, leaving 11 bases between the germline ends. The CDR3 runs 11 residues. In DNA form, the CDR3 reads TGCAGCGGCCTACAGCCATATGGCTACACCTTC. Translation gives CSGLQPYGYTF.

V usage is TRBV9 and J usage is TRBJ2-3, with a tentative D call TRBD2 (6 bases). The CDR3 runs 14 residues. The germline gives CDR1 SGDLS, CDR2 YYNGEE. V was trimmed by 3 bases and J by 5 bases, leaving 13 bases between them. CDR3 nucleotides: TGTGCCAGCAGCGGGTGGGGGGATGGAGATACGCAGTATTTT. It codes for CASSGWGDGDTQYF.

The genes are TRBV9 and TRBJ2-1, with a possible D match to TRBD1 (5 bases). This CDR3 has 15 amino acids. Trimming stripped 0 bases from V and 7 bases from J, with 14 bases between. Germline V CDR1 and CDR2: SGDLS, YYNGEE. The CDR3 loop is CASSVEGQPTNEQFF. The DNA of the CDR3 is TGTGCCAGCAGCGTAGAGGGGCAACCAACGAATGAGCAGTTCTTC.

The chain is built from TRBV9 and TRBJ2-3; D gene uncertain. V was shortened by 0 bases and J by 0 bases, with 2 bases between the two germline ends. Per germline, CDR1 SGDLS and CDR2 YYNGEE. This CDR3 has 13 residues. The CDR3 loop is CASSVDSTDTQYF. In DNA, the CDR3 is TGTGCCAGCAGCGTAGACAGCACAGATACGCAGTATTTT.

This clone was recorded once. The chain joins TRBV6-6 to TRBJ1-1; D not resolved. V was clipped by 2 bases and J by 0 bases, with 7 bases between them. From germline, CDR1 is MNHNY and CDR2 SVGAGI (reference sequence). The CDR3 length is 14 residues. The CDR3 coding sequence is TGTGCCAGCAGTTACGACAAAGTGAACACTGAAGCTTTCTTT. It yields the protein CASSYDKVNTEAFF.

This clone came up a few times. J is TRBJ2-7 and V is TRBV4-2; unclear D gene. CDR1 LGHNA and CDR2 YNFKEQ come from the germline V gene. This CDR3 contains 11 residues. The CDR3 nucleotides read TGTGCAGCCGGGCCCCGCTACGAGCAGTACTTC. Protein product: CAAGPRYEQYF.

This chain links TRBV7-2 with TRBJ2-1; the D gene is possibly TRBD2 (5 bases). Germline loops: CDR1 SGHTA, CDR2 FQGNSA. This CDR3 has 14 amino acids. V was trimmed by 5 bases and J by 8 bases, leaving 16 bases between them. Here the CDR3 DNA reads TGTGCCAGCAGCCCTCAAGGGAGTTTTTATGAGCAGTTCTTC. Its translation: CASSPQGSFYEQFF.

The chain carries TRBV28 and TRBJ2-5; D unresolved. The CDR3 covers 13 residues. Germline CDR1 is MDHEN and CDR2 is SYDVKM. V was cut by 5 bases and J by 2 bases, with 9 bases left in between. The CDR3 is CASSPSRQETQYF. Here the CDR3 DNA reads TGTGCCAGCAGTCCCAGTCGTCAAGAGACCCAGTACTTC. Supplemented by reference TRBV28 and TRBJ2-5, the full variable domain reads DVKVTQSSRYLVKRTGEKVFLECVQDMDHENMFWYRQDPGLGLRLIYFSYDVKMKEKGDIPEGYSVSREKKERFSLILESASTNQTSMYLCASSPSRQETQYFGPGTRLLVL.

There are a few counts of this clone. V usage is TRBV5-5 and J usage is TRBJ1-2; tentatively, D is TRBD1 (6 bases). The CDR3 has 13 amino acids. The germline V and J ends were trimmed by 5 bases and 4 bases, with 12 bases remaining between them. From germline, CDR1 is SGHKS and CDR2 YYEKEE (reference sequence). The DNA of the CDR3 is TGTGCCAGCAGTGTCGGACAGCCCTATGGCTACACCTTC. Protein: CASSVGQPYGYTF.

The gene calls are TRBV27 and TRBJ2-7, with D perhaps matching TRBD2 (5 bases). Germline lookup yields CDR1 MNHEY and CDR2 SMNVEV (reference sequence). V dropped 4 bases and J dropped 3 bases, with 13 bases sitting between them. The CDR3 totals 14 residues. CDR3: CASSYTGVGYEQYF. The CDR3 region has the DNA TGTGCCAGCAGTTATACCGGGGTTGGCTACGAGCAGTACTTC.

This clone was detected once. The chain joins TRBV6-1 to TRBJ1-5; tentatively, D is TRBD1 (6 bases). V was pared by 3 bases and J by 0 bases, with 15 bases between. Per the germline V gene, CDR1 is MNHNS and CDR2 is SASEGT. There are 17 residues in the CDR3. The CDR3 DNA reads as TGTGCCAGCAGTGACCCCACAGGGTTAATTAGCAATCAGCCCCAGCATTTT. This translates into CASSDPTGLISNQPQHF.

The V call is TRBV29-1, the J call TRBJ2-3, with 9 nucleotides matching TRBD2. The CDR3 is 15 amino acids. The germline V gene has CDR1 SQVTM and CDR2 ANQGSEA. V lost 7 bases to trimming and J lost 3 bases; unmatched junction nucleotides: 11. The CDR3: CSADDSGRVTDTQYF. In DNA, the CDR3 is TGCAGCGCGGACGATAGCGGGAGAGTGACAGATACGCAGTATTTT.

This chain uses TRBV27 with TRBJ2-1; possibly TRBD2 for D (5 bases). The CDR3 loop spans 15 amino acids. Trimming removed 8 bases at V and 0 bases at J, with 14 bases between. CDR1 and CDR2 (germline): MNHEY, SMNVEV (reference sequence). The CDR3 nucleotides read TGTGCCAGCTTAATAGCCGGAGGCTCCTACAATGAGCAGTTCTTC. It encodes CASLIAGGSYNEQFF.

This chain connects TRBV27 to TRBJ2-5; no clear D gene. V lost 7 bases and J lost 5, with 8 bases in between. The CDR3 consists of 11 residues. The germline V gene has CDR1 MNHEY and CDR2 SMNVEV (reference sequence). The CDR3 region is CASMDGETQYF. The CDR3 nucleotides are TGTGCCAGCATGGACGGGGAGACCCAGTACTTC.

V and J are TRBV29-1 and TRBJ1-1; tentatively, D is TRBD1 (6 bases). Looked up from germline, CDR1 is SQVTM and CDR2 is ANQGSEA. Trimming left V 6 bases short and J 1 base short, with 12 bases between. The CDR3 has 13 amino acids. CDR3 DNA sequence: TGCAGCGTCCCGGGACACCAGAACACTGAAGCTTTCTTT. This sequence encodes CSVPGHQNTEAFF.

The chain links TRBV27 to TRBJ2-1; tentative D call: TRBD2 (6 bases). Germline CDR1 reads MNHEY; CDR2 reads SMNVEV (reference sequence). The CDR3 length is 15 residues. V dropped 2 bases and J dropped 3 bases, with 11 bases sitting between them. The CDR3 region has the DNA TGTGCCAGCAGTTTAACTAGCCCCCTCTACAATGAGCAGTTCTTC. This sequence encodes CASSLTSPLYNEQFF.

The chain couples TRBV27 to TRBJ2-7; 9 bases line up with TRBD2. Trimming took 0 bases from V and 6 from J; bases not matched to a gene: 0. The CDR3 is 13 residues long. From germline, CDR1 is MNHEY and CDR2 SMNVEV (reference sequence). The CDR3 DNA is TGTGCCAGCAGTTTATCTAGCGGGGGCGAGCAGTACTTC. This encodes CASSLSSGGEQYF.

V usage is TRBV11-1 and J usage is TRBJ1-1; D perhaps matches TRBD1 (5 bases). CDR1 and CDR2 from the germline V gene are SGHAT and FQDESV (reference sequence). Trimming stripped 0 bases from V and 0 bases from J, with 14 bases between. This CDR3 contains 17 residues. The CDR3 bases are TGTGCCAGCAGCTTAGCGAGACACGAGGGGATGAACACTGAAGCTTTCTTT. Protein sequence: CASSLARHEGMNTEAFF. The complete variable domain, with remaining parts taken from reference TRBV11-1 and TRBJ1-1, reads EAEVAQSPRYKITEKSQAVAFWCDPISGHATLYWYRQILGQGPELLVQFQDESVVDDSQLPKDRFSAERLKGVDSTLKIQPAELGDSAMYLCASSLARHEGMNTEAFFGQGTRLTVV.

This rearrangement joins TRBV11-2 to TRBJ2-1, with TRBD2 matching over 7 bases. V lost 3 bases and J lost 7; bases outside the gene matches: 9. Germline CDR1 reads SGHAT; CDR2 reads FQNNGV. The CDR3 is 15 amino acids. CDR3 residues: CASSLGGSAMNEQFF. In DNA form, the CDR3 reads TGTGCCAGCAGCTTGGGCGGGAGCGCAATGAATGAGCAGTTCTTC.

V and J are TRBV9 and TRBJ2-5; a possible D gene is TRBD1 (6 bases). V dropped 0 bases and J dropped 1 base, with 10 bases sitting between them. Germline V gene sequence: CDR1 SGDLS, CDR2 YYNGEE. CDR3 size: 15 residues. The CDR3 reads CASSVAGTTQETQYF. The CDR3 DNA reads as TGTGCCAGCAGCGTAGCCGGGACAACCCAAGAGACCCAGTACTTC.

The CDR3 spells CASSPYGQGRQPQHF. The CDR3 DNA reads TGCGCCAGCAGCCCCTACGGACAGGGGAGGCAGCCCCAGCATTTT. The chain has TRBV4-1 and TRBJ1-5, with 9 bases aligning to TRBD1. This CDR3 is built from 15 residues. Germline lookup yields CDR1 MGHRA and CDR2 YSYEKL. Trimming at V came to 4 bases and at J to 7 bases, leaving 8 bases not matched to a gene.

J is TRBJ1-2 and V is TRBV27, with a weak D call TRBD1 (6 bases). Germline-derived CDR1 and CDR2 are MNHEY and SMNVEV (reference sequence). The germline V and J ends were trimmed by 8 bases and 4 bases, with 17 bases remaining between them. This CDR3 is built from 14 residues. CDR3 nucleotide sequence: TGTGCCAGCCGGGCGGCCGGGGGCGTCTATGGCTACACCTTC. This gives the protein CASRAAGGVYGYTF.

J is TRBJ2-2 and V is TRBV28; 9 bases align to TRBD1. The CDR3 spans 16 residues. V was clipped by 5 bases and J by 0 bases; unmatched bases: 4. In germline, CDR1 is MDHEN, CDR2 SYDVKM. CDR3 protein: CASSPRTGANTGELFF. The CDR3 region has the DNA TGTGCCAGCAGTCCCCGGACAGGGGCGAACACCGGGGAGCTGTTTTTT.

This rearrangement joins TRBV29-1 to TRBJ2-1, with TRBD2 matching over 13 bases. Germline CDR1 SQVTM, CDR2 ANQGSEA. The CDR3 extends over 17 amino acids. The CDR3 region is CREAGLAGTYGHNEQFF. CDR3 bases: TGCAGGGAAGCGGGACTAGCGGGAACTTACGGCCACAATGAGCAGTTCTTC.

The genes are TRBV27 and TRBJ2-1, with 11 nucleotides matching TRBD2. This CDR3 comprises 15 residues. Looked up from germline, CDR1 is MNHEY and CDR2 is SMNVEV (reference sequence). J was trimmed by 3 bases and V by 6 bases; bases with no gene match: 4. The CDR3, as DNA: TGTGCCAGCAGGAACCTAGCGGGAGGCTACAATGAGCAGTTCTTC. It translates to CASRNLAGGYNEQFF.

This sequence joins TRBV5-1 and TRBJ2-7; possible D gene TRBD1, 6 bases. Trimming removed 4 bases at V and 5 bases at J, with 16 bases between. The CDR3 is 14 amino acids. CDR1 is SGHRS and CDR2 is YFSETQ in the germline V gene. CDR3 nucleotides: TGCGCCAGCAGCACCATGGACAGTTCTAACGAGCAGTACTTC. It encodes CASSTMDSSNEQYF. Supplemented by reference TRBV5-1 and TRBJ2-7, the full variable domain reads KAGVTQTPRYLIKTRGQQVTLSCSPISGHRSVSWYQQTPGQGLQFLFEYFSETQRNKGNFPGRFSGRQFSNSRSEMNVSTLELGDSALYLCASSTMDSSNEQYFGPGTRLTVT.